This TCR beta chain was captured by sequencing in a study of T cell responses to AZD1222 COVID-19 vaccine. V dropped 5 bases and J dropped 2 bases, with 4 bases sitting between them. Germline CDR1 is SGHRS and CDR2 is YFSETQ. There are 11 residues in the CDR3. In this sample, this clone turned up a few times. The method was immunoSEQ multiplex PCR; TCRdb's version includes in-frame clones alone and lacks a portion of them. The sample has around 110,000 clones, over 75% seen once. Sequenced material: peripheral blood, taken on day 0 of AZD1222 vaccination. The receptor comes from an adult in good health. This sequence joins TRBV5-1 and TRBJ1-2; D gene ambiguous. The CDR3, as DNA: TGCGCCAGCAGTGACAACTATGGCTACACCTTC. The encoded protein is CASSDNYGYTF.